Listed below are T cell receptor beta chains from one sample, sequenced in a study of CD8 T cells in Susac syndrome. TCRdb reprocessed the immunoSEQ multiplex PCR reads via MiXCR and lists one record per CDR3 protein. The sample records 180,000 or so distinct CDR3 sequences, about 95% being singletons. The sample taken for sequencing was CD4+ T cells from PBMCs. These receptors originate from a human donor in good health. CDR3s include the opening cysteine and the closing phenylalanine or tryptophan. The order of the fields is clone size, J gene, V gene, D gene, CDR3 DNA, CDR3 protein. D genes are given only for firm matches. Some rows mark clone size as missing; the rest say once, few, many or name a class of expanded clone.

>.|TRBJ2-3|TRBV23-1|.
TGCGCCAGCAGTCAGCTAGGACCTATAACTAGCACAGATACGCAGTATTTT
CASSQLGPITSTDTQYF
>.|TRBJ2-7|TRBV23-1|.
TGCGCCAACCCGACCGGTAGGACAGCGCGGGGGGAGCAGTACTTC
CANPTGRTARGEQYF
>.|TRBJ2-1|TRBV25-1|.
TGTGCCAGCAGTGGCCAACTTATACTCAATGAGCAGTTCTTC
CASSGQLILNEQFF
>.|TRBJ2-3|TRBV9|TRBD1
TGTGCCAGCAGCGCCGCGGGACAGGGGATGTCGGATACGCAGTATTTT
CASSAAGQGMSDTQYF
>.|TRBJ2-7|TRBV2|.
TGTGCCAGCAGTGAGAGCAGCTCCTACGAGCAGTACTTC
CASSESSSYEQYF
>.|TRBJ2-1|TRBV20-1|TRBD2
TGCAGTGCTAGAGGTAGTAGCGGGGTCCACAATGAGCAGTTCTTC
CSARGSSGVHNEQFF
>.|TRBJ2-1|TRBV24-1|.
TGTGCCACCAGTGATTTGCAGGGGAATGAGCAGTTCTTC
CATSDLQGNEQFF
>.|TRBJ2-5|TRBV20-1|.
TGCAGTGCTAGAATAGGGGTTGGAGAGACCCAGTACTTC
CSARIGVGETQYF
>.|TRBJ2-7|TRBV18|TRBD1
TGTGCCAGCTCACCGGGACAGGGGGTGTACGAGCAGTACTTC
CASSPGQGVYEQYF
>.|TRBJ2-5|TRBV5-1|TRBD2
TGCGCCAGCAGCTTTGGAGCGGGGGGGGATGAGACCCAGTACTTC
CASSFGAGGDETQYF
>.|TRBJ1-6|TRBV27|TRBD1
TGTGCCACCACCCACCAACAGGGGGCCAGTTCACCCCTCCACTTT
CATTHQQGASSPLHF
>.|TRBJ2-5|TRBV9|.
TGTGCCAGCAGCGTAGAGGTGTGGGAGACCCAGTACTTC
CASSVEVWETQYF
>.|TRBJ2-5|TRBV18|.
TGTGCCAGCTCACCACCCTCTAGTGCCGAGACCCAGTACTTC
CASSPPSSAETQYF
>.|TRBJ1-3|TRBV29-1|.
TGCAGCGTTGAAGACCCCAGGCGGCGAAACACCATATATTTT
CSVEDPRRRNTIYF
>.|TRBJ2-1|TRBV5-1|.
TGCGCCAGCAGCTTGGTAAGGGAATACAATGAGCAGTTCTTC
CASSLVREYNEQFF
>once|TRBJ2-5|TRBV12-3/TRBV12-4|TRBD2
TGTGCCAGCAGAGTCCGGGAGGGACCGGGAGAGACCCAGTACTTC
CASRVREGPGETQYF
>.|TRBJ2-7|TRBV20-1|.
TGCAGTGCTAGTCGGGACCGGGGGGAGCAGTACTTC
CSASRDRGEQYF
>.|TRBJ1-2|TRBV3-1|.
TGTGCCAGCAGCCAATCGGCGGGTAGAAGGGGCTACACCTTC
CASSQSAGRRGYTF
>.|TRBJ1-6|TRBV6-5|.
TGTGCCAGCAGTGAAGAGCAGTCGCGGGCACCCCTCCACTTT
CASSEEQSRAPLHF
>.|TRBJ2-3|TRBV6-5|TRBD2
TGTGCCAGCAGTTACTCGAGCCCTAGCGGGGGTAGCACAGATACGCAGTATTTT
CASSYSSPSGGSTDTQYF
>.|TRBJ1-1|TRBV6-5|TRBD1
TGTGCCAGCAGTTCGAGGGGGCTAAGGAACACTGAAGCTTTCTTT
CASSSRGLRNTEAFF
>.|TRBJ1-1|TRBV4-2|TRBD1
TGTGCCAGCAGAAAGGGACAGGGAGACACTGAAGCTTTCTTT
CASRKGQGDTEAFF
>.|TRBJ2-5|TRBV5-1|.
TGCGCCAGCAGCTTGGGGGTCCAGGGGCAGACCCAGTACTTC
CASSLGVQGQTQYF
>.|TRBJ2-7|TRBV30|.
TGTGCCTGGAGTGTCGAGGGGAAGCAGTACTTC
CAWSVEGKQYF
>.|TRBJ1-5|TRBV20-1|.
TGCAGTGCTGGCAGGGGCGCGGATCAGCCCCAGCATTTT
CSAGRGADQPQHF
>.|TRBJ2-7|TRBV5-1|.
TGCGCCAGCAGGGAGGGACTGGATTCCTACGAGCAGTACTTC
CASREGLDSYEQYF